One and the same sample provided the 24 T cell receptor beta chains below, sequenced in a study of blood T cells in healthy people across ages. Together with a sample-barcoded 5' primer, a J-beta primer mix was included in a second PCR lasting roughly 6 to 12 cycles. TCRdb re-called the 5' RACE reads with MiXCR, one entry per CDR3 protein. The sample lists hundreds of thousands of distinct CDR3 sequences; 29% were seen once. Specimen: blood. The receptor source for this set is a woman of 80 years or more in good health.

In its sample, this clonotype was seen many times. This sequence joins TRBV6-2 or TRBV6-3 and TRBJ2-2; D not resolved. Germline values: CDR1 MNHEY, CDR2 SVGEGT. This CDR3 has 13 residues. V was clipped by 7 bases and J by 1 base, with 7 bases between them. This CDR3 is CASTKRNTGELFF. The CDR3 coding sequence is TGTGCCAGCACCAAAAGGAACACCGGGGAGCTGTTTTTT.

This clonotype was seen many times. The gene calls are TRBV7-2 and TRBJ2-4; TRBD1 or TRBD2 may be the D gene (5 bases each). This CDR3 contains 14 residues. Trimming shortened V by 3 bases and J by 5 bases, and 11 bases separated the two germline ends. The germline gives CDR1 SGHTA, CDR2 FQGNSA. CDR3 amino acids: CASSFRDRENIQYF. DNA of the CDR3: TGTGCCAGCAGCTTCCGGGACCGGGAAAACATTCAGTACTTC.

The chain couples TRBV7-2 to TRBJ2-5, with a tentative D call TRBD1 (6 bases). The length of the CDR3 is 13 residues. Trimming cost V 8 bases and J 0 bases, with 10 bases left between them. Germline V gene sequence: CDR1 SGHTA, CDR2 FQGNSA. CDR3 DNA sequence: TGTGCCAGCCGGACAGAAGACCAAGAGACCCAGTACTTC. Encoded protein: CASRTEDQETQYF. Full variable domain (outside the CDR3, taken from reference TRBV7-2 and TRBJ2-5): GAGVSQSPSNKVTEKGKDVELRCDPISGHTALYWYRQSLGQGLEFLIYFQGNSAPDKSGLPSDRFSAERTGGSVSTLTIQRTQQEDSAVYLCASRTEDQETQYFGPGTRLLVL.

The chain recombines TRBV4-2 with TRBJ1-3; no clear D gene. Trimming cost V 0 bases and J 0 bases, with 9 bases left between them. CDR1 LGHNA and CDR2 YNFKEQ come from the germline V gene. The CDR3 has 16 amino acids. The DNA for the CDR3 is TGTGCCAGCAGCCAAGATCAGTCTCCCTCTGGAAACACCATATATTTT. Protein sequence: CASSQDQSPSGNTIYF.

In the case of this clonotype: This may stem from a read error, because a much larger clone lies one nucleotide away. The chain links TRBV20-1 to TRBJ2-1; D remains ambiguous. CDR1 and CDR2 from the germline V gene are DFQATT and SNEGSKA (reference sequence). This CDR3 region has 13 residues. The CDR3 region is CSARENSRNERFF. The CDR3 DNA follows: TGCAGTGCTAGAGAGAACAGCCGCAATGAGCGGTTCTTC.

On this clonotype: It may be a read error: a sequence one base away is much more abundant. The conserved phenylalanine or tryptophan is not found at the CDR3 terminus, so this likely reflects a read error. This sequence joins TRBV25-1 and TRBJ2-3; D is tentatively TRBD1 or TRBD2 (5 bases each). With 2 bases removed from V and 6 bases from J, the gap between germline ends came to 15 bases. The CDR3 sequence is 15 residues long. Germline V CDR1 and CDR2: MGHDK, SYGVNS. CDR3 coding DNA: TGTGCCAGCAGTGAAGGGGGAAGGGTAGGGGATACGCAGTATTGT. Translating gives CASSEGGRVGDTQYC.

As concerns this clonotype: Sequence at one end of the junction differs from germline and may be a read error. V gene TRBV12-3 or TRBV12-4 combines with J gene TRBJ2-2, with TRBD1 identical over 7 bases. The CDR3 runs 13 residues. CDR3 nucleotide sequence: TGTGCCAGCAGGCTACAGGGGACCGGGGAGCGGTTTTTT. Translated, it gives CASRLQGTGERFF.

In its sample, this clonotype was seen many times. V and J are TRBV12-3 or TRBV12-4 and TRBJ1-2; D is unclear. Trimming removed 6 bases at V and 7 bases at J, with 15 bases between. There are 13 residues in the CDR3. The CDR3 nucleotides are TGTGCCAGCAGCCGCGGGAGGGATCCTGGCTACACCTTC. It codes for CASSRGRDPGYTF.

Remarks on this clonotype: This may stem from a read error, because a much larger clone lies one nucleotide away. The chain is built from TRBV27 and TRBJ1-2, with D maybe TRBD1 (6 bases). Trimming took off 8 bases at V and 4 bases at J, with 14 bases between the two ends. The CDR3 has 13 residues. Looked up from germline, CDR1 is MNHEY and CDR2 is SMNVEV (reference sequence). The CDR3 is CASGGVSPYGYTF. The CDR3 region has the DNA TGTGCCAGCGGGGGCGTCTCTCCCTATGGCTACACCTTC.

J is TRBJ1-2 and V is TRBV19; weak D call: TRBD1 (6 bases). Germline lookup yields CDR1 LNHDA and CDR2 SQIVND (reference sequence). Trimming shortened V by 5 bases and J by 4 bases, and 14 bases separated the two germline ends. The CDR3 spans 14 residues. CDR3 amino acids: CASSQAGAPYGYTF. The CDR3 nucleotides are TGTGCCAGTAGTCAGGCAGGGGCCCCCTATGGCTACACCTTC.

About this clonotype itself: One base away lies a much larger clone, so this may be a sequencing read error. V usage is TRBV14 and J usage is TRBJ2-1; 10 bases line up with TRBD1. CDR3 length equals 15 residues. Germline V gene data show CDR1 as SGHDN and CDR2 as FVKESK. Written as DNA, the CDR3 is TGTGCCAGCAGCCCTTGGGACAGGGGCTACAATGAGCGGTTCTTC. It specifies CASSPWDRGYNERFF.

Concerning this clonotype itself: Since a much larger clone is just one base distant, this may be a read error. The chain couples TRBV3-1 to TRBJ2-5, with 7 bases identical to TRBD2. The CDR3 loop spans 16 amino acids. Germline CDR1 LGHDT, CDR2 YNNKEL (reference sequence). With 4 bases clipped from V and 2 bases from J, the junction kept 10 bases outside the gene matches. The CDR3, as DNA: TGTGCCAGCAGCCTAGAAAAGGGACTAACACAAGAGACCCAGTACTTC. Protein sequence: CASSLEKGLTQETQYF.

The chain employs TRBV15 and TRBJ2-5; 8 bases are a match to TRBD2. This CDR3 comprises 17 residues. Germline V gene lookup returns CDR1 LNHNV and CDR2 YYDKDF (reference sequence). The V segment lost 5 bases and the J segment 5 bases; nucleotides outside the gene matches: 16. CDR3 in DNA: TGTGCCACCAGCGTGTATGGTAGCGGGAACCCTCGGGAGACCCAGTACTTC. It is translated as CATSVYGSGNPRETQYF.

The chain joins TRBV7-2 to TRBJ1-4; D is unclear. Germline V gene data show CDR1 as SGHTA and CDR2 as FQGNSA. The CDR3 is made up of 13 amino acids. Trimming cost V 5 bases and J 8 bases, with 12 bases left between them. CDR3 amino acids: CASSARTGEKLFF. CDR3 DNA: TGTGCCAGCAGCGCCCGGACTGGGGAAAAACTGTTTTTT.

Many counts were recorded for this clonotype. The V and J genes are TRBV2 and TRBJ2-7; possible D gene TRBD1, 5 bases. The CDR3 runs to 14 residues. Germline V CDR1 and CDR2: SNHLY, FYNNEI. Trimming pared 6 bases from V and 7 bases from J, leaving 19 bases between. In nucleotides, the CDR3 is TGTGCCAGCAGCGGACAACTAAGAGGACGGGAGCAGTACTTC. It encodes CASSGQLRGREQYF.

A note on this clonotype: Mismatch with germline at one junction end may stem from a read error. V and J are TRBV7-2 and TRBJ1-1; the D is unclear. CDR1 is SGHTA, CDR2 FQGNSA, per germline. The CDR3 has 14 residues. DNA for the CDR3: TGTGCCAGCAGCTTCCCCCGGGTTGGTACTGAAGTTTTCTTT. Residues: CASSFPRVGTEVFF.

The chain combines TRBV6-1 with TRBJ1-1; possible D gene TRBD1, 5 bases. Trimming cost V 3 bases and J 4 bases, with 9 bases left between them. Per the germline V gene, CDR1 is MNHNS and CDR2 is SASEGT. There are 13 residues in the CDR3. CDR3 amino acids: CASSDRRGTEAFF. CDR3 bases: TGTGCCAGCAGTGATCGGAGGGGCACTGAAGCTTTCTTT.

The table lists this clonotype with many counts. V and J are TRBV5-1 and TRBJ1-1; D uncertain. Germline V CDR1 and CDR2: SGHRS, YFSETQ. Trimming removed 4 bases at V and 0 bases at J, with 13 bases between. The CDR3 is made up of 15 amino acids. This CDR3 reads CASSPGGLMNTEAFF. In nucleotides, the CDR3 is TGCGCCAGCAGCCCCGGTGGGCTCATGAACACTGAAGCTTTCTTT. Supplemented by reference TRBV5-1 and TRBJ1-1, the full variable domain reads KAGVTQTPRYLIKTRGQQVTLSCSPISGHRSVSWYQQTPGQGLQFLFEYFSETQRNKGNFPGRFSGRQFSNSRSEMNVSTLELGDSALYLCASSPGGLMNTEAFFGQGTRLTVV.

The chain links TRBV18 to TRBJ2-7; either TRBD1 or TRBD2 may supply D (6 bases each). The CDR3 extends over 15 amino acids. Germline-derived CDR1 and CDR2 are KGHSH and LQKENI. The ends were cut back, 3 bases at V and 4 bases at J, with 16 bases in the middle. CDR3 residues: CASSPSVRGDYEQYF. Written as DNA, the CDR3 is TGTGCCAGCTCACCCTCGGTTAGGGGGGATTACGAGCAGTACTTC. The variable domain in full, completed from reference TRBV18 and TRBJ2-7, reads NAGVMQNPRHLVRRRGQEARLRCSPMKGHSHVYWYRQLPEEGLKFMVYLQKENIIDESGMPKERFSAEFPKEGPSILRIQQVVRGDSAAYFCASSPSVRGDYEQYFGPGTRLTVT.

The V gene is TRBV24-1, the J gene TRBJ2-3; a weak D match, TRBD2 (7 bases). This CDR3 comprises 18 residues. Germline CDR1 is KGHDR and CDR2 is SFDVKD. With 5 bases removed from V and 2 bases from J, the gap between germline ends came to 22 bases. The CDR3 loop reads CATSGGGPEAGYTDTQYF. The CDR3 nucleotides read TGTGCCACCAGTGGGGGGGGGCCCGAAGCGGGGTACACAGATACGCAGTATTTT.

This clonotype was counted between two and nine times. The chain has TRBV6-1 and TRBJ2-7; D may correspond to TRBD1 or TRBD2 (6 bases each). CDR3 length equals 15 residues. Germline CDR1 and CDR2: MNHNS and SASEGT. The ends were cut back, 1 base at V and 4 bases at J, with 14 bases in the middle. CDR3: CASSEVEGVVYEQYF. The CDR3 nucleotides read TGTGCCAGCAGTGAAGTGGAGGGGGTCGTATACGAGCAGTACTTC.

This clonotype was seen at least ten times. This rearrangement joins TRBV20-1 to TRBJ1-2, with D perhaps TRBD1 (5 bases). V lost 3 bases, J lost 1 base, and 21 bases lay in between. The V gene's germline CDR1 is DFQATT and CDR2 SNEGSKA (reference sequence). The CDR3 consists of 17 residues. This CDR3 reads CSARWGSQPTVNYGYTF. The CDR3 coding sequence is TGCAGTGCTAGGTGGGGGAGCCAACCTACGGTTAACTATGGCTACACCTTC.

About this clonotype itself: One end of the junction fails to match germline, which may point to a read error. The chain uses TRBV6-2 or TRBV6-3 and TRBJ2-6; tentatively, D is TRBD1 (5 bases). Looked up from germline, CDR1 is MNHEY and CDR2 is SVGEGT. The CDR3 is made up of 15 amino acids. Written as DNA, the CDR3 is TGTGCCAGCAGTCCCCAGGGCTCTGGGGCCAACGTCCCGACTTTC. Protein product: CASSPQGSGANVPTF.

This clonotype was detected only a few times. This sequence joins TRBV7-2 and TRBJ2-3; TRBD1 might be the D (6 bases). Germline CDR1 SGHTA, CDR2 FQGNSA. The CDR3 consists of 15 residues. V was shortened by 5 bases and J by 7 bases, with 19 bases between the two germline ends. The CDR3 bases are TGTGCCAGCAGCCGACGTGGGGGCGTATTTAATACGCAGTATTTT. Protein product: CASSRRGGVFNTQYF.